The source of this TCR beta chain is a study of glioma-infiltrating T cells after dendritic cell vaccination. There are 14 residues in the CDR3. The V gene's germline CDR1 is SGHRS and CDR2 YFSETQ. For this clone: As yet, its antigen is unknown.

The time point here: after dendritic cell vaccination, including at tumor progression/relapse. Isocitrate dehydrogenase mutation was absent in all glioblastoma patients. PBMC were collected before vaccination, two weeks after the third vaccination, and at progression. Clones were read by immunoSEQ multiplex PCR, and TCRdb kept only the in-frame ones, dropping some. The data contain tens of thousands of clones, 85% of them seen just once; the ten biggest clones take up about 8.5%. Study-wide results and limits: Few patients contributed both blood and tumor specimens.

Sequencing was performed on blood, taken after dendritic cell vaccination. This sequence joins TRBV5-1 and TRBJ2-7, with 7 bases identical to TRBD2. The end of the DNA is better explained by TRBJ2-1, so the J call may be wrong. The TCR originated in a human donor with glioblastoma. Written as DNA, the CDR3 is TGCGCCAGCAGCGACGGGACTAACTACAATGAGCAGTTCTTC. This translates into CASSDGTNYNEQFF.